What follows are 2 T cell receptor beta chains derived from one specimen sequenced in a study of lymphopenia after photon versus proton radiotherapy. Using immunoSEQ multiplex PCR, the repertoire was profiled, and TCRdb retains in-frame clones only, with some absent. Of approximately 170,000 clones detected, more than 85% appear once; the ten largest clones hold around 5.1%. Sequencing was performed on peripheral blood, taken from a patient treated with photon-based radiotherapy. The receptors come from a man aged 45-65 years with gastric cancer.

The rearrangement links TRBV5-1 to TRBJ2-1, with 8 bases matching TRBD2. CDR3 length: 16 residues. Germline assignment: CDR1 SGHRS and CDR2 YFSETQ. The junction had 8 bases not matched to a gene; V was cut back by 3 bases and J by 3 bases. This CDR3 is CASSSAVAGFYNEQFF. The CDR3 nucleotides read TGCGCCAGCAGCTCGGCCGTAGCGGGGTTCTACAATGAGCAGTTCTTC.

The V gene is TRBV28, the J gene TRBJ2-4, with D perhaps TRBD1 or TRBD2 (5 bases each). Trimming stripped 3 bases from V and 5 bases from J, with 8 bases between. The CDR3 is 13 residues long. From germline, CDR1 is MDHEN and CDR2 SYDVKM. CDR3 nucleotides: TGTGCCAGCAGTTTGGGGGTTCAAAACATTCAGTACTTC. This gives the protein CASSLGVQNIQYF.